These T cell receptor beta chains were read from a single sample in a study of blood T cell repertoires in COVID-19. The repertoire was sequenced with immunoSEQ multiplex PCR; TCRdb's copy has only in-frame clones and lacks some. The table records 57,000 or so clones, 85% of them present only once. Sample: peripheral blood. These receptors were taken from a man in his 70s with acute or convalescent COVID-19. Each CDR3 is given with its conserved first and last residue. D genes are given only for firm matches. The size field is filled for only some rows; it gives once, few, many or a size class.

size	length	V	D	J	DNA	CDR3
NA	15	TRBV6-1	NA	TRBJ1-5	TGTGCCAGCAGTGAGTGGGGGCTGAGAAATCAGCCCCAGCATTTT	CASSEWGLRNQPQHF
NA	12	TRBV28	TRBD2	TRBJ2-2	TGTGCCAGTCTAGCGGGGACCGGGGAGCTGTTTTTT	CASLAGTGELFF
NA	14	TRBV15	TRBD1	TRBJ1-6	TGTGCCACCAGCAGGGACAGGGGAAATTCACCCCTCCACTTT	CATSRDRGNSPLHF
NA	15	TRBV10-2	TRBD2	TRBJ2-3	TGCGCCAGCAGTGAAGCTAGCGGGGGATCAGATACGCAGTATTTT	CASSEASGGSDTQYF
NA	17	TRBV9	TRBD1	TRBJ1-4	TGTGCCAGCAGCGCAAACAGGGGGCTTGGCGGTAATGAAAAACTGTTTTTT	CASSANRGLGGNEKLFF
NA	15	TRBV6-6	TRBD1	TRBJ1-4	TGTGCCAGCAGTTACAAGGGACAGCAGAATGAAAAACTGTTTTTT	CASSYKGQQNEKLFF
NA	18	TRBV10-3	TRBD2	TRBJ2-3	TGTGCCACCACGCCGCCCGGGACTAGCGGGGGGGCCCCAGATACGCAGTATTTT	CATTPPGTSGGAPDTQYF
few	11	TRBV3-1/TRBV3-2	NA	TRBJ1-2	TGTGCCAGATGTGTCCTTTATGGCTACACCTTC	CARCVLYGYTF
once	16	TRBV28	NA	TRBJ2-7	TGTGCCAGCAAAGCCGATTGGGGGGTAAGGCCCTACGAGCAGTACTTC	CASKADWGVRPYEQYF
NA	15	TRBV18	TRBD1	TRBJ2-2	TGTGCCAGCTCACCGACAGGGGGCATCATCGGGGAGCTGTTTTTT	CASSPTGGIIGELFF
NA	15	TRBV10-2	TRBD2	TRBJ2-3	TGCGCCAGCAGTGAGAAACTAGCGGGAACAGATACGCAGTATTTT	CASSEKLAGTDTQYF
NA	15	TRBV5-1	NA	TRBJ1-1	TGCGCCAGCAGCACCGAAGGAGTTGATAACTCTGAAGCTTTCTTT	CASSTEGVDNSEAFF
once	13	TRBV9	TRBD2	TRBJ2-5	TGTGCCAGCAGCGTAGAACTAGCGGGGACCCAGTACTTC	CASSVELAGTQYF
NA	16	TRBV21-1	NA	TRBJ1-1	TGTGCCAGCAGCAGAGAATGGGGGACAAGTGAGTCTGAAGCTTTCTTT	CASSREWGTSESEAFF